This TCR beta chain is from a study of identical twins. Study-wide results and caveats: With abundant cord blood beta clonotypes, insertions were fewer; memory repertoires showed no such pattern.

To note about this clonotype: Its antigen is still unknown.

Using its own MiXCR run on the 5' RACE reads, TCRdb lists one record per CDR3 protein. Of 500,000 to 650,000 distinct CDR3 sequences in the sample, about a fifth are singletons; the top ten hold 0.4% to 0.6%. These data are also associated with another study on yellow fever vaccine responses in identical twins.

This TCR was recovered from a woman under 30 in good health. Sequences were obtained from CD4+ T cells sorted from blood.

The CDR3 is CSASNGEYEQYV. CDR3 DNA sequence: TGCAGTGCTAGTAACGGAGAATACGAGCAGTACGTC. This chain uses TRBV20-1 with TRBJ2-7; D unresolved. CDR1 DFQATT and CDR2 SNEGSKA come from the germline V gene (reference sequence). The CDR3 contains 12 residues. The germline V and J ends were trimmed by 3 bases and 4 bases, with 10 bases remaining between them.